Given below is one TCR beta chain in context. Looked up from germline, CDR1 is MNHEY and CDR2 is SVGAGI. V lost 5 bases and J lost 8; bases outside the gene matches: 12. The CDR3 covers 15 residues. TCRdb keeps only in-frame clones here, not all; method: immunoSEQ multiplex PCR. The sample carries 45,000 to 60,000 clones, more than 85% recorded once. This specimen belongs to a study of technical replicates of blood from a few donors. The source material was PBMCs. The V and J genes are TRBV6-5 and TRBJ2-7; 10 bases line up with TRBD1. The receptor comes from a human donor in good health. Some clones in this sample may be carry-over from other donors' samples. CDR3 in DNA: TGTGCCAGCAGTCTTAAGACAGGGGGCACGGGAAAGCAGTACTTC. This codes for CASSLKTGGTGKQYF.